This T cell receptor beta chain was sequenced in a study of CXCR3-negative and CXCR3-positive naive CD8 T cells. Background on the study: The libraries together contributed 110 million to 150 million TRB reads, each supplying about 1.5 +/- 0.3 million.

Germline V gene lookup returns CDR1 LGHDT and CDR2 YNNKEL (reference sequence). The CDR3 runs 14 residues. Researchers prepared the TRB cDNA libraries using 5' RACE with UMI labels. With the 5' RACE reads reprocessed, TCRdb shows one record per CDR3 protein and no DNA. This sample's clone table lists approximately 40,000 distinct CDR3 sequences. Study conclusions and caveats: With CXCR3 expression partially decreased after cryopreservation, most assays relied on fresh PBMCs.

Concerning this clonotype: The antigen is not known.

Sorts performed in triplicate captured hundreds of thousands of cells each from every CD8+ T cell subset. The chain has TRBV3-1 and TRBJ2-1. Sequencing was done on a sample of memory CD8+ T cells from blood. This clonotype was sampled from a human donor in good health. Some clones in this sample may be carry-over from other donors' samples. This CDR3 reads CASSTRDSYNEQFF.